The clone carrying this T cell receptor (beta chain) was observed a few times. The authors prepared the TCRbeta library with unique molecular identifiers. TCRdb reprocessed the PCR reads via MiXCR and lists one record per CDR3 protein. The data contain roughly 500,000 distinct CDR3 sequences, about 33% of them seen just once; the ten biggest clones take up around 2.4%. Germline lookup yields CDR1 SEHNR and CDR2 FQNEAQ (reference sequence). J was trimmed by 6 bases and V by 9 bases; bases with no gene match: 14. The CDR3 runs 16 residues. This specimen comes from a study of T-cell reconstitution after alpha-beta-depleted transplantation in children.

V usage is TRBV7-9 and J usage is TRBJ2-1; 10 bases map to TRBD2. The specimen was PBMCs from the stem cell graft donor, collected from the stem cell graft. This sequence was found in a human donor who donated a stem cell graft to a child with aplastic anemia. The CDR3 is CAREETASGSINEQFF. The CDR3 DNA follows: TGTGCCAGAGAGGAGACGGCTAGCGGGAGTATCAATGAGCAGTTCTTC.